The T cell receptor beta chain described here comes from a study of blood T cell repertoires in COVID-19. Overall study: The United States, Italy and Spain were the sources of the acute and convalescent COVID-19 samples.

Only in-frame clones appear in the TCRdb table, and some are missing; sequencing was by immunoSEQ multiplex PCR. The sample has roughly 120,000 clones, 90% seen once. Germline-derived CDR1 and CDR2 are GTSNPN and SVGIG (reference sequence). V trimming: 3 bases; J trimming: 2 bases; junction bases outside the gene matches: 2. The CDR3 is made up of 14 amino acids. This receptor was identified in a man between 60 and 70 years old with COVID-19, enrolled during active disease. This chain links TRBV30 with TRBJ1-3, with 9 bases fitting TRBD1. Sequencing was carried out using peripheral blood. CDR3 nucleotides: TGTGCCTGGAGAGACAGGGGGGCTGGAAACACCATATATTTT. This encodes CAWRDRGAGNTIYF. The whole variable domain, filled in from reference TRBV30 and TRBJ1-3, reads SQTIHQWPATLVQPVGSPLSLECTVEGTSNPNLYWYRQAAGRGLQLLFYSVGIGQISSEVPQNLSASRPQDRQFILSSKKLLLSDSGFYLCAWRDRGAGNTIYFGEGSWLTVV.